One TCR beta chain is described in this entry. Study processing details: By means of reference gene primer amplification, nucleated cell counts were estimated. Assay used: immunoSEQ multiplex PCR; TCRdb lists only in-frame clones, some missing. From that table come the V and J calls and clone size; the DNA was used to work out D and trimming. Here the sample spans fewer than 55,000 clones, around 80% being singletons. The data are from a study of blood T cell repertoires in COVID-19. On the study more broadly: Sites in the United States, Italy and Spain provided acute and convalescent COVID-19 samples. T cells, B-cell-depleted T cells, or PBMCs supplied cDNA or gDNA.

Followed longitudinally, the Seattle patients had been enrolled during active infection. V gave up 6 bases and J gave up 5 bases; unmatched junction bases: 8. The CDR3 spans 15 residues. Germline V CDR1 and CDR2: MNHEY, SMNVEV (reference sequence). This sequence joins TRBV27 and TRBJ2-3, with 10 bases matching TRBD1. The sequence was collected from a woman of 80 years or more with COVID-19, enrolled during active disease. Material: peripheral blood. CDR3 in amino acids: CASSLRQGALDTQYF. CDR3 DNA sequence: TGTGCCAGCAGCCTCAGACAGGGGGCCCTAGATACGCAGTATTTT.